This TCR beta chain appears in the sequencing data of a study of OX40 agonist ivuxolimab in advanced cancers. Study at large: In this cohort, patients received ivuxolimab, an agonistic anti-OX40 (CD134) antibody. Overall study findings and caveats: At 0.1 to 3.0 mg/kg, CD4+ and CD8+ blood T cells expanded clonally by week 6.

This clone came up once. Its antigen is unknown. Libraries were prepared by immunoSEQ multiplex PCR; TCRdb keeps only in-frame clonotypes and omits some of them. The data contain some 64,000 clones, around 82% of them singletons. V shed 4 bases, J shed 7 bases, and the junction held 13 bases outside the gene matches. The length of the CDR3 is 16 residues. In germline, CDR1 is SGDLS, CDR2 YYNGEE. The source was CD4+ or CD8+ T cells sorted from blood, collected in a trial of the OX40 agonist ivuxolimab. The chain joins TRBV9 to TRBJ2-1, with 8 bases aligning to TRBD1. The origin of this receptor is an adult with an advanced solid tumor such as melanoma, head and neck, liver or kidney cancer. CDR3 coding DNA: TGTGCCAGCAGCTCAGGAGCAGGGGGCCCACCGAATGAGCAGTTCTTC. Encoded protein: CASSSGAGGPPNEQFF.